A selection of T cell receptor beta chains follows, all from one sample in a study of early T cells in non-severe SARS-CoV-2 infection. TCRdb redid the calling of the 5' RACE reads with MiXCR, one entry per CDR3 protein. The data show 60,000 to 75,000 distinct CDR3 sequences, roughly 4.6% seen once. The input for sequencing was whole blood, taken at baseline. The origin of the receptors is an adult who was a healthcare worker with PCR-confirmed SARS-CoV-2 infection or an uninfected control (not recorded which). The donor label of this sample is uncertain. CDR3s include the opening cysteine and the closing phenylalanine or tryptophan. The D gene is left open where the match is weak. Part of the rows lack a size; the others show once, few, many or a class for expanded clones.

clone size | J gene | D gene | V gene | CDR3 protein | CDR3 DNA
. | TRBJ2-7 | TRBD1 | TRBV6-2/TRBV6-3 | CASTFGTGEIYEQYF | TGTGCCAGCACCTTCGGGACAGGAGAGATCTACGAGCAGTACTTC
few | TRBJ2-2 | TRBD1 | TRBV2 | CASRARGPTGELFF | TGTGCCAGCAGGGCCAGGGGGCCCACCGGGGAGCTGTTTTTT
many | TRBJ2-3 | . | TRBV7-2 | CASSRGPYTDTQYF | TGTGCCAGCAGCCGCGGACCCTACACAGATACGCAGTATTTT
many | TRBJ1-1 | . | TRBV5-4 | CASSLEYSGAEAFF | TGTGCCAGCAGCTTGGAATATTCAGGGGCTGAAGCTTTCTTT
many | TRBJ2-1 | . | TRBV7-2 | CASSTELGQEYNEQFF | TGTGCCAGCAGCACCGAACTGGGCCAGGAGTACAATGAGCAGTTCTTC
. | TRBJ2-3 | . | TRBV19 | CASSMISGSGADTQYF | TGTGCCAGTAGTATGATCTCTGGTAGCGGCGCAGATACGCAGTATTTT
many | TRBJ1-5 | . | TRBV4-3 | CASSQAPIMRVGQPQHF | TGCGCCAGCAGCCAAGCCCCGATAATGAGGGTCGGTCAGCCCCAGCATTTT
. | TRBJ1-5 | TRBD1 | TRBV19 | CASTSDGQVNQPQHF | TGTGCCAGTACCTCGGATGGACAGGTCAATCAGCCCCAGCATTTT
. | TRBJ2-5 | TRBD2 | TRBV10-1 | CASSPDTTSGDPQETQYF | TGCGCCAGCAGTCCCGATACAACTAGCGGGGACCCCCAAGAGACCCAGTACTTC
few | TRBJ1-1 | . | TRBV28 | CASSPQQGFTEAFF | TGTGCCAGCAGTCCTCAACAGGGTTTCACTGAAGCTTTCTTT
few | TRBJ1-2 | . | TRBV3-1 | CASSPRESYGYTF | TGTGCCAGCAGCCCCAGGGAGAGCTATGGCTACACCTTC
many | TRBJ2-3 | TRBD1 | TRBV10-1 | CASSRDSRTDTQYF | TGCGCCAGCAGCCGGGACAGCCGCACAGATACGCAGTATTTT
. | TRBJ2-1 | . | TRBV4-3 | CASSQEAGAPNEQFF | TGCGCCAGCAGCCAAGAAGCAGGGGCCCCAAATGAGCAGTTCTTC
. | TRBJ2-7 | TRBD1 | TRBV18 | CASSMSGTGLGEQYF | TGTGCCAGCTCAATGTCCGGGACAGGCCTGGGAGAGCAGTACTTC
many | TRBJ2-1 | . | TRBV11-2 | CASSLRGTLYNEQFF | TGTGCCAGCAGCTTAAGGGGGACCCTCTACAATGAGCAGTTCTTC